These T cell receptor beta chains were read from a single sample in a study of monozygotic twins with inflammatory bowel disease. TCRdb re-called the 5' RACE reads, yielding one record per CDR3 amino acid sequence without DNA. The repertoire table contains hundreds of thousands of distinct CDR3 sequences. The sequencing sample was made of blood. These receptor sequences come from a human donor with ulcerative colitis or Crohn's disease, or a healthy co-twin of an affected twin (not recorded which). Each CDR3 is given with its conserved first and last residue.

TRBJ2-5	TRBV6-5	15	CASSYFAGARETQYF
TRBJ1-5	TRBV9	13	CASSKQGGQPQHF
TRBJ1-1	TRBV30	11	CAWRGVTEAFF
TRBJ2-7	TRBV7-7	13	CASSLGSNYEQYF
TRBJ1-1	TRBV5-1	13	CASSFRQDTEAFF
TRBJ2-1	TRBV10-3	18	CAISESYGRGDSYNEQFF
TRBJ2-1	TRBV10-2	14	CASLIGGQNNEQFF
TRBJ2-2	TRBV20-1	16	CSARDYRSPNTGELFF
TRBJ2-3	TRBV7-2	15	CASSFPRGITDTQYF
TRBJ2-3	TRBV7-2	13	CASSLSWEDTQYF
TRBJ1-5	TRBV10-3	13	CAIHGDSNQPQHF
TRBJ2-4	TRBV7-2	15	CASSDRHLAKNIQYF
TRBJ2-2	TRBV6-1	17	CASSPSGLAANTGELFF
TRBJ2-5	TRBV20-1	15	CSARDLEGDQETLYF
TRBJ1-2	TRBV2	15	CASSDSPTFTEGYTF
TRBJ2-3	TRBV6-1	14	CASSTGGDTATQYF
TRBJ2-1	TRBV7-2	13	CASSRNARGEQFF
TRBJ1-1	TRBV7-2	11	CASSLGYRAFF
TRBJ1-5	TRBV28	14	CASSKQGPLATQHF
TRBJ2-1	TRBV4-3	14	CASSRGQGKYEQFF
TRBJ1-3	TRBV4-2	16	CASSQGQGSTGNTIYF
TRBJ1-1	TRBV10-3	15	CAIRSPVAQGTEAFF
TRBJ2-2	TRBV5-1	13	CASSSEGPGELFF
TRBJ2-3	TRBV27	14	CASSANQGLVSQYF
TRBJ1-1	TRBV5-6	12	CASRIGSGGAFF
TRBJ1-1	TRBV28	16	CASSLIVGYGNTEAFF
TRBJ2-2	TRBV7-3	16	CASSLIRARNTGELFF
TRBJ2-5	TRBV20-1	14	CSALAGGREETQYF
TRBJ2-5	TRBV6-5	13	CASSPGLPKTQYF
TRBJ2-1	TRBV6-2/TRBV6-3	15	CASSPGGRFRNEQFF
TRBJ2-7	TRBV7-2	15	CASSLATGGSGEQYF
TRBJ1-3	TRBV29-1	14	CSVGSTGAGNTIYF
TRBJ2-7	TRBV7-8	16	CASSTLTTTLSYEQYF
TRBJ2-3	TRBV19	16	CASSPHGTRTTDTQYF
TRBJ2-5	TRBV29-1	13	CSAPGTVKETQYF
TRBJ1-2	TRBV24-1	13	CATSDRGGYGYTF
TRBJ2-5	TRBV27	16	CASSPLAGGPTKTQYF
TRBJ2-7	TRBV18	14	CASSPLDLTYEQYF
TRBJ2-2	TRBV4-2	22	CASSQTPGTGGRYAFNTGELFF
TRBJ2-7	TRBV7-9	16	CASSPAGTSGSYEQYF
TRBJ1-2	TRBV6-1	14	CASRQDGRRGGYTF
TRBJ2-4	TRBV5-4	15	CASSLGVMGKNIQYF
TRBJ2-3	TRBV28	16	CASSFPSVGRKDTQYF
TRBJ2-1	TRBV6-2/TRBV6-3	16	CASSRQSGFTSNEQFF
TRBJ2-1	TRBV20-1	11	CSARVLNEQFF
TRBJ2-7	TRBV27	14	CASRPFGRLYEQYF
TRBJ2-3	TRBV29-1	16	CSVDGVVGVVTDTQYF
TRBJ1-2	TRBV7-9	13	CASSQSLSYGYTF
TRBJ2-2	TRBV20-1	12	CSASSNTGELFF
TRBJ1-4	TRBV5-1	16	CASSLVGPATNEKLFF
TRBJ1-1	TRBV29-1	12	CSVGQLNTEAFF
TRBJ2-2	TRBV12-3/TRBV12-4	13	CASSRRDFGELFF